This TCR beta chain derives from a study of cytomegalovirus exposure and HLA in healthy donors. The CDR3 is 13 residues long. Looked up from germline, CDR1 is MNHNS and CDR2 is SASEGT. V dropped 2 bases and J dropped 13; count of bases not matched to a gene: 8. Both 60 Vbeta primers and 13 Jbeta primers went into the PCR. Measured with immunoSEQ multiplex PCR; TCRdb has only the in-frame clones, and not every one. The sample holds approximately 150,000 clones, around 80% seen once. To note about this clone: The antigen is undetermined.

General observations from the study: The study recorded around 160 TCR beta chains that were cytomegalovirus-associated. There were several of the most significant clusters that appeared linked to common viral pathogens in a later analysis. Serostatus for CMV was the only available immune exposure information.

This receptor was obtained from a man between 18 and 35 years old in good health and CMV-seronegative. The specimen sequenced was PBMCs. The chain combines TRBV6-1 with TRBJ2-1; 7 bases agree with TRBD1. This CDR3 reads CASSEQNRGDQFF. DNA for the CDR3: TGTGCCAGCAGTGAACAAAACAGGGGAGATCAGTTCTTC.